These T cell receptor beta chains were read from a single sample in a study of CD8 T cells in Susac syndrome. TCRdb used MiXCR to reprocess the immunoSEQ multiplex PCR reads, holding one entry per CDR3 protein. The repertoire consists of about 240,000 distinct CDR3 sequences, with roughly 95% occurring once and the leading ten covering approximately 0.094%. Sequencing used CD4+ T cells from PBMCs. Source of these receptors: a human donor with Susac syndrome. The CDR3 runs from the conserved cysteine through the conserved F or W. A D gene is named only where the DNA matches it firmly. Size is stated for part of the rows, as once, few or many counts, or as a class when the clone is expanded.

J | size | D | V | CDR3 | DNA
TRBJ2-4 | . | . | TRBV2 | CASTPGAKNIQYF | TGTGCCAGCACCCCAGGGGCCAAAAACATTCAGTACTTC
TRBJ2-1 | . | TRBD2 | TRBV20-1 | CSASGLAGYNEQFF | TGCAGTGCTTCGGGACTAGCGGGATACAATGAGCAGTTCTTC
TRBJ1-1 | . | . | TRBV28 | CASSLGQANEAFF | TGTGCCAGCAGTCTGGGACAAGCCAATGAAGCTTTCTTT
TRBJ2-1 | . | TRBD1 | TRBV5-1 | CASSSDRAYNEQFF | TGCGCCAGCAGCTCGGACAGGGCCTACAATGAGCAGTTCTTC
TRBJ1-2 | . | . | TRBV28 | CASSMTGYGYTF | TGTGCCAGCAGTATGACAGGTTATGGCTACACCTTC
TRBJ2-1 | . | . | TRBV2 | CASSVGGPEQFF | TGTGCCAGCAGTGTGGGGGGGCCTGAGCAGTTCTTC
TRBJ2-1 | once | . | TRBV30 | CAWRRVSSYNEQFF | TGTGCCTGGAGGAGGGTGAGCTCCTACAATGAGCAGTTCTTC
TRBJ1-2 | . | . | TRBV27 | CASSLLPGAGYGYTF | TGTGCCAGCAGTTTATTGCCGGGGGCGGGCTATGGCTACACCTTC
TRBJ1-1 | . | . | TRBV5-4 | CASSFPRGEGNTEAFF | TGTGCCAGCAGCTTTCCTCGGGGCGAAGGGAACACTGAAGCTTTCTTT
TRBJ2-7 | . | . | TRBV29-1 | CSVERRRGGTDYEQYF | TGCAGCGTTGAACGGCGGCGCGGAGGGACGGACTACGAGCAGTACTTC
TRBJ2-2 | . | . | TRBV2 | CASRQGGNTGELFF | TGTGCCAGCAGGCAGGGGGGGAACACCGGGGAGCTGTTTTTT
TRBJ1-6 | . | TRBD1 | TRBV5-1 | CASSIGGRSDSPLHF | TGCGCCAGCAGCATAGGGGGCCGAAGCGATTCACCCCTCCACTTT
TRBJ1-1 | once | TRBD1 | TRBV20-1 | CSASGVGTGKNTEAFF | TGCAGTGCTAGTGGGGTAGGGACAGGAAAGAACACTGAAGCTTTCTTT
TRBJ2-1 | . | . | TRBV20-1 | CSAEEGNGNEQFF | TGCAGTGCGGAAGAAGGGAATGGGAATGAGCAGTTCTTC
TRBJ1-1 | . | TRBD1 | TRBV20-1 | CSATRQGMNTEAFF | TGCAGTGCTACTAGACAGGGGATGAACACTGAAGCTTTCTTT
TRBJ2-7 | . | TRBD1 | TRBV29-1 | CSAIRDRDHEQYF | TGCAGCGCTATCCGGGACAGGGACCACGAGCAGTACTTC
TRBJ1-5 | . | . | TRBV21-1 | CASSKTGTGILGNQPQHF | TGTGCCAGCAGCAAAACCGGGACAGGCATTCTGGGCAATCAGCCCCAGCATTTT
TRBJ1-3 | . | TRBD1 | TRBV5-1 | CASSPGGQGLAGNTIYF | TGCGCCAGCAGCCCGGGGGGACAGGGTTTGGCTGGAAACACCATATATTTT
TRBJ2-1 | . | TRBD2 | TRBV30 | CAWSVGLAGYNEQFF | TGTGCCTGGAGTGTAGGCCTAGCGGGCTACAATGAGCAGTTCTTC
TRBJ2-5 | . | . | TRBV20-1 | CSAHDRRETQYF | TGCAGTGCTCATGACCGGAGGGAGACCCAGTACTTC
TRBJ1-1 | . | . | TRBV20-1 | CSARFSGRGWTEAFF | TGCAGTGCTAGATTTTCAGGTAGGGGGTGGACTGAAGCTTTCTTT
TRBJ1-2 | . | TRBD1 | TRBV3-1 | CASSHLGQENYGYTF | TGTGCCAGCAGCCACCTGGGACAGGAGAACTATGGCTACACCTTC
TRBJ2-2 | . | . | TRBV11-2 | CASSLVGQDTGELFF | TGTGCCAGCAGCTTAGTTGGGCAGGACACCGGGGAGCTGTTTTTT
TRBJ2-7 | once | TRBD1 | TRBV7-2 | CASSPNYGTALYEQYF | TGTGCCAGCAGCCCAAACTATGGGACAGCTCTCTACGAGCAGTACTTC
TRBJ2-1 | once | . | TRBV24-1 | CATKAEVDEQFF | TGTGCCACCAAAGCGGAGGTGGATGAGCAGTTCTTC
TRBJ2-2 | once | TRBD1 | TRBV4-1 | CASSRGPTRDRRNTGELFF | TGCGCCAGCAGCCGAGGACCTACCCGGGACAGGAGGAACACCGGGGAGCTGTTTTTT
TRBJ1-3 | . | . | TRBV6-5 | CASRGDYTIYF | TGTGCCAGCAGGGGAGACTACACCATATATTTT
TRBJ2-1 | . | TRBD2 | TRBV4-1 | CASSDGLAGGEEQFF | TGCGCCAGCAGCGATGGACTAGCGGGGGGAGAAGAGCAGTTCTTC
TRBJ2-1 | . | TRBD2 | TRBV29-1 | CSVGGGTPNRGEQFF | TGCAGCGTTGGGGGGGGGACCCCCAACCGGGGTGAGCAGTTCTTC
TRBJ1-4 | . | . | TRBV29-1 | CSVDRGQGIEKLFF | TGCAGCGTTGATCGGGGTCAGGGTATCGAAAAACTGTTTTTT
TRBJ1-1 | . | . | TRBV29-1 | CSSSLAAQNTEAFF | TGCAGCTCCTCTCTCGCGGCACAGAACACTGAAGCTTTCTTT
TRBJ2-1 | . | TRBD1 | TRBV9 | CASPRGRNNEQFF | TGTGCCAGCCCTAGGGGGCGGAACAATGAGCAGTTCTTC
TRBJ2-1 | . | TRBD1 | TRBV29-1 | CSVDPTGKGQFF | TGCAGCGTTGACCCGACAGGGAAAGGGCAGTTCTTC
TRBJ2-7 | . | TRBD2 | TRBV7-3 | CASSPQGTSGSYEQYF | TGTGCCAGCAGCCCTCAGGGGACTAGCGGCTCCTACGAGCAGTACTTC
TRBJ1-2 | . | . | TRBV28 | CASGSSGNYGYTF | TGTGCCAGCGGATCCTCGGGGAACTATGGCTACACCTTC
TRBJ1-1 | once | TRBD1 | TRBV29-1 | CSARTGTEAFF | TGCAGCGCTAGGACAGGCACTGAAGCTTTCTTT
TRBJ2-7 | . | TRBD1 | TRBV9 | CASSVGLDRGLPSYEQYF | TGTGCCAGCAGCGTAGGATTGGACAGGGGGCTTCCATCCTACGAGCAGTACTTC
TRBJ2-5 | . | . | TRBV6-1 | CASGGLRETQYF | TGTGCCAGCGGTGGCCTGCGGGAGACCCAGTACTTC
TRBJ1-5 | . | TRBD1 | TRBV2 | CASSEGWDSYQHF | TGTGCCAGCAGTGAAGGTTGGGACAGCTACCAGCATTTT
TRBJ1-1 | . | TRBD1 | TRBV27 | CASSARQGMNTEAFF | TGTGCCAGCAGTGCCCGACAGGGAATGAACACTGAAGCTTTCTTT
TRBJ2-4 | . | . | TRBV7-2 | CASSFPPLRVKNIQYF | TGTGCCAGCAGCTTTCCACCCCTTAGGGTCAAAAACATTCAGTACTTC
TRBJ1-4 | . | . | TRBV12-3/TRBV12-4 | CASSASFEKLFF | TGTGCCAGCAGTGCCAGCTTTGAAAAACTGTTTTTT
TRBJ2-1 | . | . | TRBV18 | CASSPPGTGVYVF | TGTGCCAGCTCACCTCCAGGGACGGGAGTATATGTCTTC
TRBJ1-3 | . | . | TRBV15 | CATSEGGNTIYF | TGTGCCACCAGCGAGGGTGGAAACACCATATATTTT
TRBJ2-1 | . | . | TRBV29-1 | CSVVRDNEQFF | TGCAGCGTTGTCAGAGACAATGAGCAGTTCTTC
TRBJ1-5 | . | TRBD1 | TRBV28 | CASSSYLDRAGQPQHF | TGTGCCAGCAGTTCCTACCTGGACAGGGCAGGGCAGCCCCAGCATTTT
TRBJ2-7 | . | . | TRBV7-8 | CASSVDRYFDYEQYF | TGTGCCAGCAGCGTCGACAGGTACTTTGACTACGAGCAGTACTTC
TRBJ2-5 | . | TRBD2 | TRBV4-2 | CASSQASGRGTQYF | TGTGCCAGCAGCCAGGCTAGCGGTAGAGGGACCCAGTACTTC
TRBJ1-2 | . | . | TRBV10-3 | CAISKTDGDYGYTF | TGTGCCATCAGTAAAACGGACGGAGATTATGGCTACACCTTC
TRBJ2-2 | . | TRBD2 | TRBV20-1 | CSASSGRVFGELFF | TGCAGTGCTAGTAGCGGGAGGGTTTTCGGGGAGCTGTTTTTT
TRBJ1-2 | . | . | TRBV19 | CASSIASYGYTF | TGTGCCAGTAGTATAGCAAGTTATGGCTACACCTTC
TRBJ2-1 | . | . | TRBV29-1 | CSARGTASSNEQFF | TGCAGCGCACGAGGGACGGCCTCCTCCAATGAGCAGTTCTTC
TRBJ2-1 | . | TRBD2 | TRBV20-1 | CSAREASGRDEQFF | TGCAGTGCTAGAGAGGCTAGCGGGAGGGATGAGCAGTTCTTC